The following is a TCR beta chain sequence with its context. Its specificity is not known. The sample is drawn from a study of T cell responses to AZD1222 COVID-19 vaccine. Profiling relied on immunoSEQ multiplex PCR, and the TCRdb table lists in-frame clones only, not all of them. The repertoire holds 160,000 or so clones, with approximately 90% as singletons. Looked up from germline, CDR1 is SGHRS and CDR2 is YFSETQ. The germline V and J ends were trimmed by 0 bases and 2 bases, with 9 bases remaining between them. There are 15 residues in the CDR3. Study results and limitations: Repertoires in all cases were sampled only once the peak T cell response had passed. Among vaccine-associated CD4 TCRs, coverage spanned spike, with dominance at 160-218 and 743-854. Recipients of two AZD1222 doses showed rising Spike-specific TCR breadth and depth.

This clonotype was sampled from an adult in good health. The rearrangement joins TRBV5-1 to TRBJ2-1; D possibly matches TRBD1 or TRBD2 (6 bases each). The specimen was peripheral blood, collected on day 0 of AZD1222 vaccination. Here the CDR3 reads CASSLGGGPYNEQFF. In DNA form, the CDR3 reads TGCGCCAGCAGCTTGGGAGGGGGGCCCTACAATGAGCAGTTCTTC. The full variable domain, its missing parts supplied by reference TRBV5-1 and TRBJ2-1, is KAGVTQTPRYLIKTRGQQVTLSCSPISGHRSVSWYQQTPGQGLQFLFEYFSETQRNKGNFPGRFSGRQFSNSRSEMNVSTLELGDSALYLCASSLGGGPYNEQFFGPGTRLTVL.